This T cell receptor beta chain was sequenced in a study of blood T cell repertoires in COVID-19. For the study at large: PBMCs, B-cell-depleted T cells, or T cells were the source of the cDNA or gDNA that made up the material.

Measured with immunoSEQ multiplex PCR; TCRdb has only the in-frame clones, and not every one. The sample records approximately 170,000 clones, about 88% being singletons. Per the germline V gene, CDR1 is MNHNS and CDR2 is SASEGT. V was cut by 2 bases and J by 2 bases, with 22 bases left in between. This CDR3 has 20 amino acids. The source material was peripheral blood. V gene TRBV6-1 combines with J gene TRBJ2-6; D is possibly TRBD2 (6 bases). This TCR was recovered from a man in his fifties or sixties with acute or convalescent COVID-19. The CDR3 spells CASSERGTWTLVPGANVLTF. Written as DNA, the CDR3 is TGTGCCAGCAGTGAACGGGGGACTTGGACATTGGTTCCTGGGGCCAACGTCCTGACTTTC.